This passage covers 27 T cell receptor beta chains from one sample sequenced in a study of ipilimumab plus nivolumab after autologous stem cell transplantation. Here immunoSEQ multiplex PCR was the method, and the copy in TCRdb shows in-frame clones only, minus some. The profile covers roughly 2,400 clones, with 85% to 95% appearing a single time and approximately 1.8% taken by the ten largest. Sequenced material: PBMCs, taken in a trial of ipilimumab plus nivolumab as post-transplant consolidation. The source is a male donor with primary mediastinal lymphoma.

The chain uses TRBV5-1 and TRBJ2-3; D may be TRBD2 (5 bases). The CDR3 runs to 15 residues. CDR1 and CDR2 from the germline V gene are SGHRS and YFSETQ. The germline V and J ends were trimmed by 2 bases and 2 bases, with 12 bases remaining between them. CDR3: CASSLSGPITDTQYF. DNA of the CDR3: TGCGCCAGCAGCTTAAGCGGACCTATCACAGATACGCAGTATTTT.

The chain links TRBV19 to TRBJ1-1; no clear D. The CDR3 is 16 amino acids. Germline V gives CDR1 LNHDA, CDR2 SQIVND (reference sequence). V was cut by 7 bases and J by 4 bases, with 22 bases left in between. CDR3 residues: CASTPDWGWESTEAFF. Here the CDR3 DNA reads TGTGCCAGTACCCCGGATTGGGGTTGGGAGAGCACTGAAGCTTTCTTT. The entire variable domain, with the rest obtained from reference TRBV19 and TRBJ1-1, is as follows: DGGITQSPKYLFRKEGQNVTLSCEQNLNHDAMYWYRQDPGQGLRLIYYSQIVNDFQKGDIAEGYSVSREKKESFPLTVTSAQKNPTAFYLCASTPDWGWESTEAFFGQGTRLTVV.

This chain uses TRBV7-2 with TRBJ1-1; possibly TRBD1 for D (5 bases). The germline CDR1 and CDR2 sequences are SGHTA and FQGNSA. The CDR3 covers 12 residues. V was cut by 2 bases and J by 10 bases, with 11 bases left in between. The chain's CDR3 is CASSLRAGSAFF. The CDR3 DNA is TGTGCCAGCAGCTTACGGGCAGGGTCAGCTTTCTTT.

The chain employs TRBV27 and TRBJ2-3; D may be TRBD2 (6 bases). Trimming cost V 5 bases and J 2 bases, with 14 bases left between them. Germline CDR1 MNHEY, CDR2 SMNVEV (reference sequence). The CDR3 spans 15 residues. The CDR3 loop is CASSIYAGHTDTQYF. The CDR3 nucleotides are TGTGCCAGCAGTATCTATGCGGGGCACACAGATACGCAGTATTTT.

The chain is built from TRBV7-6 and TRBJ1-5; 10 bases fit TRBD1. The ends lost 5 bases at V and 1 base at J; junction bases unmatched: 2. The length of the CDR3 is 15 residues. CDR1 SGHVS and CDR2 FNYEAQ come from the germline V gene. In DNA form, the CDR3 reads TGTGCCAGCAGCCTGGGACAGGGGAGCAATCAGCCCCAGCATTTT. It encodes CASSLGQGSNQPQHF.

This sequence joins TRBV9 and TRBJ2-3; a possible D gene is TRBD1 (6 bases). CDR3 length: 15 amino acids. Germline V lookup: CDR1 SGDLS, CDR2 YYNGEE. Trimming took off 2 bases at V and 2 bases at J, with 12 bases between the two ends. CDR3 in DNA: TGTGCCAGCAGCGTCACAGGGTTGTACACAGATACGCAGTATTTT. It encodes CASSVTGLYTDTQYF.

This rearrangement joins TRBV6-1 to TRBJ1-6; 9 nucleotides agree with TRBD1. Per the germline V gene, CDR1 is MNHNS and CDR2 is SASEGT. V shed 4 bases, J shed 7 bases, and the junction held 2 bases outside the gene matches. This CDR3 comprises 14 residues. CDR3 DNA: TGTGCCAGCAGTGGGGACAGGGTAAATTCACCCCTCCACTTT. It codes for CASSGDRVNSPLHF.

The rearrangement links TRBV7-9 to TRBJ1-4; TRBD1 is a possible D gene (5 bases). V was shortened by 5 bases and J by 13 bases, with 29 bases between the two germline ends. This CDR3 is built from 17 residues. Germline CDR1 is SEHNR and CDR2 is FQNEAQ (reference sequence). The DNA for the CDR3 is TGTGCCAGCAGCCTGGGGGTCCTTGGGACCGACCTCGGGGGACTGTTTTTT. It translates to CASSLGVLGTDLGGLFF.

V and J are TRBV5-5 and TRBJ2-3, with 9 bases matching TRBD2. Per the germline V gene, CDR1 is SGHKS and CDR2 is YYEKEE (reference sequence). The V gene end was trimmed by 0 bases and the J gene end by 5 bases; junction bases not matched to a gene: 10. The CDR3 has 17 residues. The CDR3 region has the DNA TGTGCCAGCAGCTTGGAACCTAGCGGGACATTGAGAGATACGCAGTATTTT. Translating gives CASSLEPSGTLRDTQYF.

The chain is built from TRBV6-1 and TRBJ1-4; perhaps TRBD1 as D (6 bases). Per the germline V gene, CDR1 is MNHNS and CDR2 is SASEGT. V was pared by 0 bases and J by 7 bases, with 15 bases between. CDR3 length equals 16 residues. The CDR3 bases are TGTGCCAGCAGTGAAGCGAAGGGGGAAGGCGGTGAAAAACTGTTTTTT. This encodes CASSEAKGEGGEKLFF.

The chain couples TRBV29-1 to TRBJ2-7; TRBD2 aligns across 11 bases. After removal of 5 bases from V and 1 base from J, the junction contained 4 bases not matched to a gene. This CDR3 contains 14 residues. Germline V gene lookup returns CDR1 SQVTM and CDR2 ANQGSEA. The CDR3 DNA follows: TGCAGCGTTTCCGGGACTAGCGGATCCTACGAGCAGTACTTC. Amino acid sequence: CSVSGTSGSYEQYF.

The J gene is TRBJ2-4, the V gene TRBV4-2; possible D gene TRBD1, 5 bases. Germline CDR1 reads LGHNA; CDR2 reads YNFKEQ. The CDR3 totals 16 residues. Trimming removed 0 bases from V and 7 bases from J, with 16 bases in between. CDR3 amino acids: CASSQEGQGGSNIQYF. CDR3 nucleotides: TGTGCCAGCAGCCAAGAAGGGCAGGGTGGGTCTAACATTCAGTACTTC.

The chain recombines TRBV10-3 with TRBJ2-2; 8 bases are a match to TRBD1. Germline V gene data show CDR1 as ENHRY and CDR2 as SYGVKD. With 2 bases clipped from V and 5 bases from J, the junction kept 7 bases outside the gene matches. The CDR3 extends over 16 amino acids. CDR3 region: CAISEADRVQTGELFF. In DNA form, the CDR3 reads TGTGCCATCAGTGAGGCGGACAGGGTACAAACCGGGGAGCTGTTTTTT.

This clone came up once. This chain connects TRBV5-4 to TRBJ1-2; 8 bases map to TRBD1. CDR1 and CDR2 (germline): SGHNT, YYREEE (reference sequence). V shed 4 bases and J 6 bases; nucleotides not matched to a gene: 5. This CDR3 is 13 amino acids long. DNA for the CDR3: TGTGCCAGCAGCGAGGACAGGGTTCATGGCTACACCTTC. This translates into CASSEDRVHGYTF. The whole variable domain, filled in from reference TRBV5-4 and TRBJ1-2, reads ETGVTQSPTHLIKTRGQQVTLRCSSQSGHNTVSWYQQALGQGPQFIFQYYREEENGRGNFPPRFSGLQFPNYSSELNVNALELDDSALYLCASSEDRVHGYTFGSGTRLTVV.

V gene TRBV27 combines with J gene TRBJ2-7; 9 bases are a match to TRBD1. Germline V gene data show CDR1 as MNHEY and CDR2 as SMNVEV (reference sequence). V was pared by 3 bases and J by 2 bases, with 29 bases of the junction left unmatched. The CDR3 is 23 amino acids. The CDR3 bases are TGTGCCAGCAGTTTCCGGAGGGGGGGCATCAAAGGTACAGACAGGGGGGATACCTACGAGCAGTACTTC. Translating gives CASSFRRGGIKGTDRGDTYEQYF.

Only one count was recorded for this clone. The chain is built from TRBV2 and TRBJ2-3, with 7 positions matching TRBD1. Unmatched junction bases numbered 5, after V lost 5 bases and J lost 0 bases. This CDR3 is built from 15 residues. Per the germline V gene, CDR1 is SNHLY and CDR2 is FYNNEI. CDR3 DNA: TGTGCCAGCAGTCCCCGGACAGGAAGCACAGATACGCAGTATTTT. Translating it yields CASSPRTGSTDTQYF.

This chain uses TRBV7-9 with TRBJ2-1; D assignment may be TRBD1 or TRBD2 (5 bases each). CDR3 length equals 14 residues. In germline, CDR1 is SEHNR, CDR2 FQNEAQ (reference sequence). V lost 1 base, J lost 7 bases, and 11 bases lay in between. CDR3: CASSLVLGENEQFF. In DNA form, the CDR3 reads TGTGCCAGCAGCTTAGTTCTAGGGGAGAATGAGCAGTTCTTC.

The chain links TRBV28 to TRBJ1-5, with D perhaps TRBD1 (6 bases). Germline V lookup: CDR1 MDHEN, CDR2 SYDVKM. V gave up 5 bases and J gave up 9 bases, with 20 bases separating them. The CDR3 runs to 15 residues. CDR3 sequence: CASSPVDRTVGPQHF. CDR3 DNA: TGTGCCAGCAGTCCAGTGGACAGAACCGTGGGGCCCCAGCATTTT.

The chain employs TRBV9 and TRBJ2-7; 7 bases map to TRBD2. The trim removed 4 bases at V and 3 bases at J, leaving 13 bases unmatched. Germline V gives CDR1 SGDLS, CDR2 YYNGEE. CDR3 size: 16 residues. The chain's CDR3 is CASSSWRSAGVYEQYF. The CDR3 coding sequence is TGTGCCAGCAGCTCCTGGAGGAGCGCGGGAGTCTACGAGCAGTACTTC.

V gene TRBV19 combines with J gene TRBJ1-1, with TRBD1 identical over 8 bases. Germline CDR1 reads LNHDA; CDR2 reads SQIVND (reference sequence). The V and J ends lost 3 bases and 3 bases, in that order; junction bases with no gene match: 6. CDR3 length equals 15 residues. CDR3: CASSMGTGYHTEAFF. The CDR3, as DNA: TGTGCCAGTAGTATGGGGACAGGATATCACACTGAAGCTTTCTTT.

The V call is TRBV5-1, the J call TRBJ2-5; 12 bases agree with TRBD2. The germline V gene has CDR1 SGHRS and CDR2 YFSETQ. Germline trimming cut 0 bases from V and 3 bases from J; bases unmatched to any gene: 3. The CDR3 loop spans 16 amino acids. This chain's CDR3 is CASSLAPSGREETQYF. CDR3 nucleotide sequence: TGCGCCAGCAGCTTGGCACCTAGCGGGAGGGAAGAGACCCAGTACTTC.

The chain is built from TRBV15 and TRBJ1-2; 7 bases match TRBD1. Per germline, CDR1 LNHNV and CDR2 YYDKDF (reference sequence). The J segment lost 7 bases and the V segment lost 1 base, leaving 9 bases of the junction unmatched. CDR3 size: 15 residues. The CDR3 nucleotides read TGTGCCACCAGCAGAGCATCAGGGGGTCTCCCTGGCTACACCTTC. This codes for CATSRASGGLPGYTF.

The rearrangement uses TRBV21-1 and TRBJ1-6. TRBV21-1 is a documented pseudogene. The CDR3 sequence is 15 residues long. Here the CDR3 reads CASRRRSPRESPLHF. CDR3 coding DNA: TGTGCCAGCCGTAGACGCAGTCCAAGGGAATCACCCCTCCACTTT.

V is TRBV7-2 and J is TRBJ1-5; D might be TRBD1 (5 bases). The V gene lost 5 bases and the J gene lost 0 bases, with 11 bases spanning the gap. Germline loops: CDR1 SGHTA, CDR2 FQGNSA. CDR3 length equals 15 residues. The CDR3 coding sequence is TGTGCCAGCAGCCCAGAGGGGTATAGCAATCAGCCCCAGCATTTT. This sequence encodes CASSPEGYSNQPQHF.

The rearrangement joins TRBV4-2 to TRBJ1-2, with D possibly TRBD1 on 5 matching bases. This CDR3 has 13 amino acids. CDR1 is LGHNA and CDR2 is YNFKEQ in the germline V gene. V was clipped by 3 bases and J by 8 bases, with 13 bases between them. The CDR3 region has the DNA TGTGCCAGCAGCCATTATGAACGGACAGGCTACACCTTC. Translated, it gives CASSHYERTGYTF.

V usage is TRBV7-8 and J usage is TRBJ2-7, with TRBD1 identical over 10 bases. This CDR3 region has 15 residues. J gave up 4 bases and V 5 bases, and 8 bases lay outside the gene matches. CDR1 is SGHVS and CDR2 is FQNEAQ in the germline V gene. Written as DNA, the CDR3 is TGTGCCAGCAGCCCGCGGGACAGGGGCACTTACGAGCAGTACTTC. It is translated as CASSPRDRGTYEQYF. Looking up the rest from reference TRBV7-8 and TRBJ2-7 gives the full variable domain: GAGVSQSPRYKVAKRGQDVALRCDPISGHVSLFWYQQALGQGPEFLTYFQNEAQLDKSGLPSDRFFAERPEGSVSTLKIQRTQQEDSAVYLCASSPRDRGTYEQYFGPGTRLTVT.

The table lists this clone with a count of one. The chain has TRBV7-9 and TRBJ2-2; TRBD2 matches at 7 bases. The germline CDR1 and CDR2 sequences are SEHNR and FQNEAQ (reference sequence). Trimming cost V 2 bases and J 1 base; bases outside gene matches: 4. The CDR3 sequence is 16 residues long. CDR3 DNA: TGTGCCAGCAGCTTAAAGGTAGCGGGGAACACCGGGGAGCTGTTTTTT. It yields the protein CASSLKVAGNTGELFF.